Following are 25 T cell receptor beta chains from one sample sequenced in a study of shared clonotypes between healthy human individuals. Clones were read by immunoSEQ multiplex PCR, and TCRdb kept only the in-frame ones, dropping some. The profile covers roughly 550,000 clones, with 95% to 96% appearing a single time and around 0.11% taken by the ten largest. It was CD45RO-negative cells, positively selected for CCR7, that made up naive CD8 cells, with terminally differentiated effector memory CD45RA+ cells excluded. The source material was naive CD8+ T cells sorted from blood. These receptors originate from a woman aged 25 to 39 in good health.

The CDR3 protein is CASSQAGTGRLGEQYF. CDR3 sequence (DNA): TGCGCCAGCAGCCAAGCCGGGACAGGGAGGTTGGGTGAGCAGTACTTC. The chain uses TRBV4-1 and TRBJ2-7; 9 nucleotides match TRBD1. Unmatched junction bases numbered 11, after V lost 1 base and J lost 7 bases. Germline loops: CDR1 MGHRA, CDR2 YSYEKL. The CDR3 sequence is 16 residues long.

The chain is built from TRBV5-6 and TRBJ2-3; D not resolved. The CDR3 covers 14 residues. Germline values: CDR1 SGHDT, CDR2 YYEEEE. The V and J ends lost 2 bases and 0 bases respectively, with 7 bases between them. CDR3: CASSFLVSTDTQYF. For the CDR3, the DNA is TGTGCCAGCAGCTTCTTAGTGAGCACAGATACGCAGTATTTT.

CDR3 bases: TGTGCCAGCTCAAACGACAGGGGGGACCCCCAGCATTTT. Its translation: CASSNDRGDPQHF. This sequence joins TRBV18 and TRBJ1-5; 9 bases map to TRBD1. This CDR3 is 13 amino acids long. Per germline, CDR1 KGHSH and CDR2 LQKENI. With 5 bases clipped from V and 10 bases from J, the junction kept 6 bases outside the gene matches. Variable domain in full (rest from reference TRBV18 and TRBJ1-5): NAGVMQNPRHLVRRRGQEARLRCSPMKGHSHVYWYRQLPEEGLKFMVYLQKENIIDESGMPKERFSAEFPKEGPSILRIQQVVRGDSAAYFCASSNDRGDPQHFGDGTRLSIL.

V usage is TRBV15 and J usage is TRBJ1-1; D call uncertain. The germline V gene has CDR1 LNHNV and CDR2 YYDKDF (reference sequence). Trimming removed 0 bases from V and 5 bases from J, with 7 bases in between. CDR3 length: 13 residues. The CDR3 region is CATSREGGTEAFF. The CDR3 region has the DNA TGTGCCACCAGCAGAGAGGGAGGGACTGAAGCTTTCTTT. Combining the CDR3 with reference TRBV15 and TRBJ1-1 gives the whole variable domain DAMVIQNPRYQVTQFGKPVTLSCSQTLNHNVMYWYQQKSSQAPKLLFHYYDKDFNNEADTPDNFQSRRPNTSFCFLDIRSPGLGDTAMYLCATSREGGTEAFFGQGTRLTVV.

V is TRBV6-1 and J is TRBJ2-2, with TRBD2 as a possible D gene (5 bases). Deletions cut 4 bases from V and 1 base from J, with 25 bases between. The CDR3 is 20 residues long. Per germline, CDR1 MNHNS and CDR2 SASEGT. The CDR3 nucleotides read TGTGCCAGCAGTGGGAGGCTAGCCGTGATCACCACCCAGAACACCGGGGAGCTGTTTTTT. Translation: CASSGRLAVITTQNTGELFF.

J is TRBJ2-1 and V is TRBV28; 10 nucleotides align to TRBD2. J was trimmed by 9 bases and V by 7 bases; bases with no gene match: 15. In germline, CDR1 is MDHEN, CDR2 SYDVKM. The CDR3 covers 16 residues. In DNA, the CDR3 is TGTGCCAGCATCCAACGGGCTAGCGGGAGAGGTATTGAGCAGTTCTTC. Its protein is CASIQRASGRGIEQFF.

The chain has TRBV1 and TRBJ2-5. TRBV1 is recorded as a pseudogene. The CDR3 has 14 residues. This chain's CDR3 is CTSSQTGGEETQYF. The CDR3 bases are TGCACCAGCAGCCAGACCGGGGGCGAAGAGACCCAGTACTTC.

As regards this clone: Other DNA sequences in the same sample also yield this CDR3. The V call is TRBV5-4, the J call TRBJ2-7; 7 positions match TRBD1. The CDR3 runs 14 residues. Trimming cost V 0 bases and J 3 bases; bases outside gene matches: 3. Looked up from germline, CDR1 is SGHNT and CDR2 is YYREEE (reference sequence). The DNA of the CDR3 is TGTGCCAGCAGCTTGGGGGACAGCTACTACGAGCAGTACTTC. Translating gives CASSLGDSYYEQYF.

CDR3 residues: CASSPRYARSANEEQYF. The CDR3 bases are TGTGCCAGCTCACCACGGTATGCTCGGTCAGCAAATGAAGAGCAGTACTTC. The J gene is TRBJ2-7, the V gene TRBV18, with D uncertain. Germline CDR1 and CDR2: KGHSH and LQKENI. This CDR3 is built from 17 residues. V gave up 1 base and J gave up 7 bases, with 23 bases separating them.

V is TRBV28 and J is TRBJ2-7; D unclear. The CDR3 loop spans 14 amino acids. Trimming cost V 10 bases and J 0 bases, with 16 bases left between them. Germline loops: CDR1 MDHEN, CDR2 SYDVKM. The CDR3, as DNA: TGTGCCACCACAACCAGATGGAGCTCCTACGAGCAGTACTTC. It translates to CATTTRWSSYEQYF.

The rearrangement uses TRBV5-5 and TRBJ2-7; 15 bases are a match to TRBD2. CDR3 length equals 15 residues. Per the germline V gene, CDR1 is SGHKS and CDR2 is YYEKEE (reference sequence). J was trimmed by 4 bases and V by 3 bases; bases with no gene match: 2. For the CDR3, the DNA is TGTGCCAGCAGCTCTGGACTAGCGGGAGGGTACGAGCAGTACTTC. It yields the protein CASSSGLAGGYEQYF.

V gene TRBV28 combines with J gene TRBJ1-1, with unresolved D. The CDR3 runs 13 residues. CDR1 and CDR2 (germline): MDHEN, SYDVKM. V shed 5 bases and J shed 5 bases, with 12 bases lying between them. CDR3 in amino acids: CASSIYEGTEAFF. CDR3 in DNA: TGTGCCAGCAGTATCTATGAGGGAACTGAAGCTTTCTTT.

V and J are TRBV6-1 and TRBJ2-1, with 11 bases identical to TRBD2. This CDR3 spans 14 amino acids. Germline assignment: CDR1 MNHNS and CDR2 SASEGT. J lost 4 bases, V lost 4 bases, and 0 bases had no gene match. The chain's CDR3 is CASSVAGGYNEQFF. The CDR3 nucleotides read TGTGCCAGCAGTGTAGCGGGAGGGTACAATGAGCAGTTCTTC.

The rearrangement links TRBV27 to TRBJ2-3; no definite D call. Trimming pared 5 bases from V and 0 bases from J, leaving 9 bases between. The germline CDR1 and CDR2 sequences are MNHEY and SMNVEV (reference sequence). The length of the CDR3 is 14 residues. This chain's CDR3 is CASSLLHSTDTQYF. The CDR3 region has the DNA TGTGCCAGCAGTCTGCTTCATAGCACAGATACGCAGTATTTT.

J is TRBJ2-7 and V is TRBV27; D may be TRBD1 (8 bases). The CDR3 runs 16 residues. In germline, CDR1 is MNHEY, CDR2 SMNVEV (reference sequence). Trimming took 5 bases from V and 2 from J, leaving 19 bases between them. The CDR3 region is CASSPLHRGGTYEQYF. In DNA form, the CDR3 reads TGTGCCAGCAGTCCCCTCCACAGGGGGGGAACCTACGAGCAGTACTTC.

This chain links TRBV5-1 with TRBJ2-7; 10 bases are a match to TRBD2. Trimming took 3 bases from V and 3 from J; bases not matched to a gene: 6. This CDR3 comprises 15 residues. Germline V gene data show CDR1 as SGHRS and CDR2 as YFSETQ. Here the CDR3 DNA reads TGCGCCAGCAGCTCCCCTAGCGGGAGCGTCTACGAGCAGTACTTC. It encodes CASSSPSGSVYEQYF.

This clone was recorded once. The chain is built from TRBV28 and TRBJ1-5, with D unresolved. CDR3 length: 12 residues. V was pared by 10 bases and J by 7 bases, with 14 bases between. The V gene's germline CDR1 is MDHEN and CDR2 SYDVKM. The CDR3 DNA reads TGTGCCACCACGGGCTTGGGGCAGCCCCAGCATTTT. Amino acid sequence: CATTGLGQPQHF.

This sequence joins TRBV6-5 and TRBJ2-1; 12 nucleotides align to TRBD2. Germline V gene lookup returns CDR1 MNHEY and CDR2 SVGAGI. The CDR3 has 15 residues. V shed 5 bases, J shed 4 bases, and the junction held 3 bases outside the gene matches. For the CDR3, the DNA is TGTGCCAGCAGTCTAGCGGGAGGGCCGTACAATGAGCAGTTCTTC. Protein: CASSLAGGPYNEQFF.

This clone appeared once. The rearrangement joins TRBV4-2 to TRBJ2-7; 7 bases match TRBD2. CDR1 LGHNA and CDR2 YNFKEQ come from the germline V gene. V shed 1 base, J shed 1 base, and the junction held 7 bases outside the gene matches. CDR3 length equals 16 residues. The CDR3: CASSQAPSGPSYEQYF. The CDR3 DNA sequence: TGTGCCAGCAGCCAAGCCCCTAGCGGACCTTCCTACGAGCAGTACTTC.

This clone was picked up one time. The CDR3 DNA is TGTGCCAGCAGCTTCTTCGGGAGGGTGACCCCCGATACGCAGTATTTT. Protein: CASSFFGRVTPDTQYF. The chain employs TRBV7-9 and TRBJ2-3, with TRBD2 identical over 8 bases. The CDR3 sequence is 16 residues long. From germline, CDR1 is SEHNR and CDR2 FQNEAQ (reference sequence). With 3 bases clipped from V and 6 bases from J, the junction kept 11 bases outside the gene matches.

J is TRBJ2-7 and V is TRBV28; D is undetermined. This CDR3 has 11 amino acids. The V gene lost 4 bases and the J gene lost 3 bases, with 4 bases spanning the gap. Germline V gene sequence: CDR1 MDHEN, CDR2 SYDVKM. The CDR3 sequence: CASSSDYEQYF. The CDR3 nucleotides are TGTGCCAGCAGTTCGGACTACGAGCAGTACTTC. The whole variable domain, remainder taken from reference TRBV28 and TRBJ2-7, is DVKVTQSSRYLVKRTGEKVFLECVQDMDHENMFWYRQDPGLGLRLIYFSYDVKMKEKGDIPEGYSVSREKKERFSLILESASTNQTSMYLCASSSDYEQYFGPGTRLTVT.

The gene calls are TRBV19 and TRBJ2-1, with D perhaps being TRBD1 or TRBD2 (5 bases each). The CDR3 runs 15 residues. V lost 3 bases to trimming and J lost 7 bases, with 16 bases between them. Germline loops: CDR1 LNHDA, CDR2 SQIVND (reference sequence). CDR3 bases: TGTGCCAGTAGTATGGCTCCAGGGAGTGCGAATGAGCAGTTCTTC. Protein sequence: CASSMAPGSANEQFF.

The CDR3 sequence: CASSLSWDNQPQHF. CDR3 nucleotides: TGTGCCAGCAGTTTATCTTGGGACAATCAGCCCCAGCATTTT. This chain uses TRBV27 with TRBJ1-5; D is unclear. The CDR3 loop spans 14 amino acids. The V end was cut by 0 bases, the J end by 3 bases, with 6 bases between. Looked up from germline, CDR1 is MNHEY and CDR2 is SMNVEV (reference sequence).

This clone appeared once. The chain uses TRBV28 and TRBJ1-2, with 8 positions matching TRBD1. V dropped 5 bases and J dropped 7; count of bases not matched to a gene: 9. The CDR3 totals 14 residues. Germline V gives CDR1 MDHEN, CDR2 SYDVKM. CDR3: CASSEKTGVAGYTF. The CDR3 DNA is TGTGCCAGCAGTGAAAAGACAGGGGTTGCTGGCTACACCTTC.

The genes are TRBV6-1 and TRBJ2-3; a weak D match, TRBD1 (8 bases). Germline CDR1 MNHNS, CDR2 SASEGT. V was shortened by 4 bases and J by 4 bases, with 18 bases between the two germline ends. The CDR3 length is 16 residues. The CDR3 nucleotides are TGTGCCAGCAGTGGATCAAGGACAGGGAGGGCAGATACGCAGTATTTT. Translating it yields CASSGSRTGRADTQYF.